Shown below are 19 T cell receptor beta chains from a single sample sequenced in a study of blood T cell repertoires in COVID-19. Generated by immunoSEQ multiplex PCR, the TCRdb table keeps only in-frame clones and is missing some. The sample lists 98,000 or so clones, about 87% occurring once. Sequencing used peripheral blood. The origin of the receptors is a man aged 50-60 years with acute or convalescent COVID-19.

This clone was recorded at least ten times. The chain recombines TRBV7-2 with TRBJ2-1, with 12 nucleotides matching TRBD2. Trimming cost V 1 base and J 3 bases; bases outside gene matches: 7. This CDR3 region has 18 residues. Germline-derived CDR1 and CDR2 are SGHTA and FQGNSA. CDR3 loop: CASSLEGTSGRFYNEQFF. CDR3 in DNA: TGTGCCAGCAGCTTAGAGGGAACTAGCGGGAGGTTCTACAATGAGCAGTTCTTC.

DNA of the CDR3: TGTGCCAGCAGCCAAGGGATAGCGGGATCCTCCTACGAGCAGTACTTC. Its protein product is CASSQGIAGSSYEQYF. J is TRBJ2-7 and V is TRBV3-1 (or the pseudogene TRBV3-2); 8 nucleotides match TRBD2. The germline CDR1 and CDR2 sequences are LGHDT and YNNKEL (reference sequence). The ends lost 1 base at V and 0 bases at J; junction bases unmatched: 5. The CDR3 consists of 16 residues.

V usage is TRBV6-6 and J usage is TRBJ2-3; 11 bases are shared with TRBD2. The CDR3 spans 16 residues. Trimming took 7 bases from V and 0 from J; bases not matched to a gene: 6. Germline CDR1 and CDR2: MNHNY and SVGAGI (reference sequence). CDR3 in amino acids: CASIPGLAASTDTQYF. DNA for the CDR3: TGTGCCAGCATTCCGGGACTAGCGGCTAGCACAGATACGCAGTATTTT.

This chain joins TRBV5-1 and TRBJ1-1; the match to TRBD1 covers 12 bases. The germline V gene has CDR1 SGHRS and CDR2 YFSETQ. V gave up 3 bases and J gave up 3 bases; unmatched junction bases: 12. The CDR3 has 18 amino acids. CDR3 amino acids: CASSSAGQGANRDTEAFF. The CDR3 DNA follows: TGCGCCAGCAGCTCCGCGGGACAGGGGGCAAACCGGGACACTGAAGCTTTCTTT. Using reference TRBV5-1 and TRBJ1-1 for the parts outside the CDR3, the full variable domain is KAGVTQTPRYLIKTRGQQVTLSCSPISGHRSVSWYQQTPGQGLQFLFEYFSETQRNKGNFPGRFSGRQFSNSRSEMNVSTLELGDSALYLCASSSAGQGANRDTEAFFGQGTRLTVV.

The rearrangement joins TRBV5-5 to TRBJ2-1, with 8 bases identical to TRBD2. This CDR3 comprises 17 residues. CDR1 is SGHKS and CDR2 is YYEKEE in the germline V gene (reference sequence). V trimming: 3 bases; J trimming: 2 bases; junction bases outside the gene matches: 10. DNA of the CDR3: TGTGCCAGCAGCTCCCTGCCGGGAGGGCCAGCCTACAATGAGCAGTTCTTC. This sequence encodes CASSSLPGGPAYNEQFF.

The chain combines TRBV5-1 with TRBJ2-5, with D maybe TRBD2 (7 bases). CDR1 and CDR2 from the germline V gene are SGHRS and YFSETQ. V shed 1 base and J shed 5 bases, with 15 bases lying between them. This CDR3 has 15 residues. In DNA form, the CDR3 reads TGCGCCAGCAGCTTGACCGGGGGGCGAATGGAGACCCAGTACTTC. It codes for CASSLTGGRMETQYF.

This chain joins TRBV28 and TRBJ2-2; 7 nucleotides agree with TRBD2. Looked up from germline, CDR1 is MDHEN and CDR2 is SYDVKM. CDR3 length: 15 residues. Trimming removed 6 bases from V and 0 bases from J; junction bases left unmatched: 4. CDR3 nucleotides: TGTGCCAGCAGGTCAGCGGGACCGAACACCGGGGAGCTGTTTTTT. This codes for CASRSAGPNTGELFF.

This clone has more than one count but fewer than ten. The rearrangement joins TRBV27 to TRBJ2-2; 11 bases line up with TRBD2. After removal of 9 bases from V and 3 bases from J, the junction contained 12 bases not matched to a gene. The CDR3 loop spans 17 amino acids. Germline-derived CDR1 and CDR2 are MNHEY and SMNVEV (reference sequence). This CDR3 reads CASIGVAGGPDTGELFF. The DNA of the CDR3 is TGTGCCAGTATCGGAGTAGCGGGAGGGCCAGACACCGGGGAGCTGTTTTTT.

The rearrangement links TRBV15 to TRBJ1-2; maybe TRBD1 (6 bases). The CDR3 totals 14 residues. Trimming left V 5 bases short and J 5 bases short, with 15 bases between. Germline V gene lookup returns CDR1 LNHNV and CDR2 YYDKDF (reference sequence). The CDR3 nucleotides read TGTGCCACCAGCGCAACTAGGGGGGGGTATGGCTACACCTTC. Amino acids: CATSATRGGYGYTF.

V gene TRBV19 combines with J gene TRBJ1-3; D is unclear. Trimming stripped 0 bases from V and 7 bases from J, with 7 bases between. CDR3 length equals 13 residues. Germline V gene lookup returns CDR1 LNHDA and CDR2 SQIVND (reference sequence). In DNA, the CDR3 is TGTGCCAGTAGTATAGATCTGCGGAACACCATATATTTT. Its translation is CASSIDLRNTIYF.

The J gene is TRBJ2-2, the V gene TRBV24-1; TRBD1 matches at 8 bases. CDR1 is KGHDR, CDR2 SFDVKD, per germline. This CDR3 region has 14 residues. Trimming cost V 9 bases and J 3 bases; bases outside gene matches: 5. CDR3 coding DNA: TGTGCCACCGGGGACAGGTCGCACACCGGGGAGCTGTTTTTT. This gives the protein CATGDRSHTGELFF.

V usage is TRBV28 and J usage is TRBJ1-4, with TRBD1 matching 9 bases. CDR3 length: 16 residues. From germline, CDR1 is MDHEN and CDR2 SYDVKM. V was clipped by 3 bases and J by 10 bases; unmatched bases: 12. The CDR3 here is CASSFNKWDREGKLFF. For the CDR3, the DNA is TGTGCCAGCAGTTTCAATAAATGGGACAGGGAGGGAAAACTGTTTTTT.

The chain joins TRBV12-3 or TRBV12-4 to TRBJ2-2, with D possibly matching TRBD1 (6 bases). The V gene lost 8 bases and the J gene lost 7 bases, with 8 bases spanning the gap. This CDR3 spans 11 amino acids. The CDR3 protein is CASGGSGELFF. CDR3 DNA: TGTGCCAGCGGGGGCAGCGGGGAGCTGTTTTTT.

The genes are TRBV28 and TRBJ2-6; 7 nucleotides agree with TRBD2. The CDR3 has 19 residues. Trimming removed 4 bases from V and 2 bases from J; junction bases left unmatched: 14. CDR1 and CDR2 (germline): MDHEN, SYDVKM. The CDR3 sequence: CASSSTLSRRETGANVLTF. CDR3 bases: TGTGCCAGCAGTTCGACCCTGAGTCGGCGGGAGACTGGGGCCAACGTCCTGACTTTC.

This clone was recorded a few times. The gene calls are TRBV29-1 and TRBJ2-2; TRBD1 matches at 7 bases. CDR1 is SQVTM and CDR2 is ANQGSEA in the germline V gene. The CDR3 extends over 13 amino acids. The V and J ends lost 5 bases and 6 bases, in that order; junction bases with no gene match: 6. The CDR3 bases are TGCAGCGTTCTGAGGGGGCGCGCCGGGGAGCTGTTTTTT. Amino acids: CSVLRGRAGELFF.

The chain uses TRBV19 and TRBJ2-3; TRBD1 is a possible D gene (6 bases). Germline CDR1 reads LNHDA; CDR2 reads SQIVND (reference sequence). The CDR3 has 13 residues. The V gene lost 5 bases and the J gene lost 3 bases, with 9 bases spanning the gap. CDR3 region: CASSLTGTDTQYF. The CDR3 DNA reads TGTGCCAGTAGTCTCACAGGGACAGATACGCAGTATTTT.

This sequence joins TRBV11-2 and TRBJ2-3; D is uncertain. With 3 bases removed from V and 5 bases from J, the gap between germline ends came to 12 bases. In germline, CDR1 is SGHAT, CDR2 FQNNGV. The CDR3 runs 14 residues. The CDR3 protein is CASSLGRTLDTQYF. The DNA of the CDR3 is TGTGCCAGCAGCTTGGGCAGAACCTTAGATACGCAGTATTTT.

The CDR3, as DNA: TGTGCCTGGAGTACAGGGTCCCACGAGCAGTACTTC. It encodes CAWSTGSHEQYF. The J gene is TRBJ2-7, the V gene TRBV30; TRBD1 might be the D (6 bases). The CDR3 has 12 residues. Trimming took off 2 bases at V and 5 bases at J, with 10 bases between the two ends. From germline, CDR1 is GTSNPN and CDR2 SVGIG (reference sequence). Full variable domain (outside the CDR3, taken from reference TRBV30 and TRBJ2-7): SQTIHQWPATLVQPVGSPLSLECTVEGTSNPNLYWYRQAAGRGLQLLFYSVGIGQISSEVPQNLSASRPQDRQFILSSKKLLLSDSGFYLCAWSTGSHEQYFGPGTRLTVT.

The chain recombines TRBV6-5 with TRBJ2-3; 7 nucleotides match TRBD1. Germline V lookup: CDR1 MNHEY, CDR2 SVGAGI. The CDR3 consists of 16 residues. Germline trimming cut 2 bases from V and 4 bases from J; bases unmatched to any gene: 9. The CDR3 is CASSYAAGGAADTQYF. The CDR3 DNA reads TGTGCCAGCAGTTACGCGGCAGGGGGAGCCGCAGATACGCAGTATTTT.